The rows below give T cell receptor beta chains drawn from one sample of a study of cytomegalovirus exposure and HLA in healthy donors. This table comes from immunoSEQ multiplex PCR, and its TCRdb copy is limited to in-frame clones, with some not included. The data contain 90,000 to 130,000 clones, approximately 94% of them singletons. Sequenced material: PBMCs. These receptors all come from a woman between 18 and 29 years old in good health and CMV-seronegative. The CDR3 runs from the conserved cysteine through the conserved F or W. A D gene is named only where the DNA matches it firmly. Part of the rows lack a size; the others show once, few, many or a class for expanded clones.

len	v_gene	j_gene	d_gene	abundance	CDR3nt	CDR3aa
13	TRBV28	TRBJ1-2	-	-	TGTGCCAGCAATTCCAGGGCCCACTATGGCTACACCTTC	CASNSRAHYGYTF
15	TRBV30	TRBJ1-2	-	-	TGTGCCTGGAGCGACCGACAGCGTCTTAACTATGGCTACACCTTC	CAWSDRQRLNYGYTF
16	TRBV28	TRBJ2-7	TRBD1	-	TGTGCCAGCAGTTACCGGAACAGGGGTTTGATGGACGAGCAGTACTTC	CASSYRNRGLMDEQYF
12	TRBV2	TRBJ1-1	-	once	TGTGCCAGCAGGGACATGACGACTGAAGCTTTCTTT	CASRDMTTEAFF
16	TRBV5-5	TRBJ2-7	TRBD1	-	TGTGCCAGCAGCACCAAGACAGGGGCCGCGGGTTACGAGCAGTACTTC	CASSTKTGAAGYEQYF
17	TRBV19	TRBJ1-4	-	-	TGTGCCAGTAGTGCTATGCCTCTGACAGCACCTAATGAAAAACTGTTTTTT	CASSAMPLTAPNEKLFF
14	TRBV29-1	TRBJ2-3	TRBD2	-	TGCAGCGCCGGACCGGGGGGGCCAGCAGATACGCAGTATTTT	CSAGPGGPADTQYF
15	TRBV19	TRBJ1-5	TRBD1	-	TGTGCCAGTAGTTGGACAGGCAGCTACAATCAGCCCCAGCATTTT	CASSWTGSYNQPQHF
15	TRBV19	TRBJ1-5	-	-	TGTGCCAGTAGTATACAGGGAGGGGGAAATCAGCCCCAGCATTTT	CASSIQGGGNQPQHF
16	TRBV5-1	TRBJ1-2	-	-	TGCGCCAGCAGCTTCACCGGACAGACAGCAAACTATGGCTACACCTTC	CASSFTGQTANYGYTF
14	TRBV15	TRBJ2-7	-	-	TGTGCCACCAGCAGAGATCGGGGGACCTACGAGCAGTACTTC	CATSRDRGTYEQYF
16	TRBV5-5	TRBJ2-7	TRBD1	-	TGTGCCAGCAGCTTCGGGACAGCCCTACTCTCCTACGAGCAGTACTTC	CASSFGTALLSYEQYF
14	TRBV7-9	TRBJ1-6	-	-	TGTGCCAGCACTCCAGGAAGTTCGAATTCACCCCTCCACTTT	CASTPGSSNSPLHF
14	TRBV7-9	TRBJ1-6	-	-	TGTGCCAGCGACCGGGGCTCCTATAATTCACCCCTCCACTTT	CASDRGSYNSPLHF
15	TRBV5-5	TRBJ1-5	-	-	TGTGCCAGCAGCTTGGAAGGCGGCGGCAATCAGCCCCAGCATTTT	CASSLEGGGNQPQHF
15	TRBV10-3	TRBJ2-1	TRBD2	-	TGTGCCATCAGGACTAGCGGGGGGGCCTACAATGAGCAGTTCTTC	CAIRTSGGAYNEQFF
17	TRBV19	TRBJ2-1	TRBD1	-	TGTGCCAGTAGTACCTTCTATACAGGGGCGCCCTACAATGAGCAGTTCTTC	CASSTFYTGAPYNEQFF
11	TRBV20-1	TRBJ1-1	TRBD1	-	TGCAGTGCTAGGGACAGGGCCGAAGCTTTCTTT	CSARDRAEAFF
13	TRBV10-3	TRBJ1-1	-	few	TGTGCCATCAGTGAGTTCGGGAACACTGAAGCTTTCTTT	CAISEFGNTEAFF
14	TRBV14	TRBJ1-1	TRBD1	-	TGTGCCAGCAGCTACGACAGGGTAGGAACTGAAGCTTTCTTT	CASSYDRVGTEAFF
16	TRBV19	TRBJ1-2	TRBD1	once	TGTGCCAGTACAATCCGTTCGACAGGGGGGATTAATGGCTACACCTTC	CASTIRSTGGINGYTF
12	TRBV14	TRBJ2-5	-	-	TGTGCCAGCAGCTCATCCATAGAGACCCAGTACTTC	CASSSSIETQYF
14	TRBV30	TRBJ1-5	TRBD1	-	TGTGCCTGGGCCCAGACAGGGCCCAATCAGCCCCAGCATTTT	CAWAQTGPNQPQHF
12	TRBV25-1	TRBJ1-3	-	-	TGTGCCAGCAGTGAATCAGGAAACACCATATATTTT	CASSESGNTIYF
16	TRBV18	TRBJ1-4	-	-	TGTGCCAGCTCACCACGGGGCAGGGGACATAATGAAAAACTGTTTTTT	CASSPRGRGHNEKLFF
14	TRBV5-1	TRBJ2-1	TRBD1	-	TGCGCCAGCAGCACGGACAGGGGGTACAATGAGCAGTTCTTC	CASSTDRGYNEQFF
16	TRBV4-2	TRBJ2-2	TRBD2	-	TGTGCCAGCAGCCAAGATCGGGGGGGCTACACCGGGGAGCTGTTTTTT	CASSQDRGGYTGELFF
15	TRBV9	TRBJ2-1	-	-	TGTGCCAGCAGCGTAGGAGCAGGGGCGTACAATGAGCAGTTCTTC	CASSVGAGAYNEQFF
16	TRBV28	TRBJ2-1	TRBD2	-	TGTGCCAGCAGTCGGACTAGCGGGGTTCACTACAATGAGCAGTTCTTC	CASSRTSGVHYNEQFF
12	TRBV30	TRBJ1-3	-	-	TGTGCCTGGAGCGGACAGGGAAACACCATATATTTT	CAWSGQGNTIYF
16	TRBV5-4	TRBJ2-7	TRBD1	-	TGTGCCAGCAGCTTGGGTCGGGGGACAGGGGCGCCTGAGCAGTACTTC	CASSLGRGTGAPEQYF
14	TRBV2	TRBJ2-7	-	-	TGTGCTATTGGGGGGGGCCCAATCTCCTACGAGCAGTACTTC	CAIGGGPISYEQYF
13	TRBV27	TRBJ1-4	-	-	TGTGCCAGCAGTTTCAGGATTAATGAAAAACTGTTTTTT	CASSFRINEKLFF
15	TRBV27	TRBJ1-1	-	-	TGTGCCAGCAGTTTAACTGGCAGGTTTAACACTGAAGCTTTCTTT	CASSLTGRFNTEAFF
15	TRBV25-1	TRBJ2-6	-	-	TGTGCCAGCAGAGGGGACTCCTCTGGGGCCAACGTCCTGACTTTC	CASRGDSSGANVLTF
21	TRBV18	TRBJ2-6	TRBD1	-	TGTGCCAGCTCAGTTCCGGGACAGGGGGTAAACCCTGCCTCTGGGGCCAACGTCCTGACTTTC	CASSVPGQGVNPASGANVLTF
16	TRBV13	TRBJ1-2	TRBD1	-	TGTGCCAGCAGCCAATCCGACAGGGTTGGGAGAAGTGGCTACACCTTC	CASSQSDRVGRSGYTF